The rows below give T cell receptor beta chains drawn from one sample of a study of human thymus T cells. Libraries were prepared by immunoSEQ multiplex PCR; TCRdb keeps only in-frame clonotypes and omits some of them. The profile shows tens of thousands of clones, approximately 95% of them singletons. Sample: thymus tissue. Receptors originate from a girl in the first two years of life with a congenital heart defect but otherwise immunologically healthy. CDR3s include the opening cysteine and the closing phenylalanine or tryptophan. D genes are given only for firm matches. Where a row states a size, it is once, few, many or the class of an expanded clone; other rows omit it.

TRBJ1-6,TRBD1,TRBV5-6,NA,CASSSGQGISPLHF,TGTGCCAGCAGCTCCGGACAGGGAATTTCACCCCTCCACTTT
TRBJ2-1,TRBD2,TRBV18,NA,CASSRTSGRKTLHYNEQFF,TGTGCCAGCTCGCGGACTAGCGGGAGGAAAACGCTTCACTACAATGAGCAGTTCTTC
TRBJ2-7,NA,TRBV19,NA,CASSIGWGSYEQYF,TGTGCCAGTAGTATCGGGTGGGGGTCCTACGAGCAGTACTTC
TRBJ2-5,NA,TRBV14,NA,CASSSSETLQETQYF,TGTGCCAGCAGCTCCTCGGAGACTCTACAAGAGACCCAGTACTTC
TRBJ2-1,TRBD2,TRBV7-9,NA,CASSFPGLVRNEQFF,TGTGCCAGCAGCTTCCCGGGACTAGTCAGGAATGAGCAGTTCTTC
TRBJ2-5,NA,TRBV11-3,NA,CASSLPPTHGPETQYF,TGTGCCAGCAGCTTACCCCCGACGCACGGGCCGGAGACCCAGTACTTC
TRBJ2-1,NA,TRBV28,NA,CASSLGRRVLEYNEQFF,TGTGCCAGCAGTTTAGGGAGAAGGGTCTTGGAATACAATGAGCAGTTCTTC
TRBJ2-7,TRBD2,TRBV5-4,NA,CASSLSTSGPTYEQYF,TGTGCCAGCAGCTTGTCCACTAGCGGGCCCACCTACGAGCAGTACTTC
TRBJ1-5,TRBD1,TRBV19,NA,CASSMRGQDSNQPQHF,TGTGCCAGTAGTATGAGGGGGCAGGATAGCAATCAGCCCCAGCATTTT
TRBJ2-5,NA,TRBV2,NA,CASTLTGGRDETQYF,TGTGCCAGCACCCTAACCGGGGGCAGGGACGAGACCCAGTACTTC
TRBJ1-5,NA,TRBV4-1,NA,CASSQDGVEQGNQPQHF,TGCGCCAGCAGCCAAGACGGAGTAGAACAGGGCAATCAGCCCCAGCATTTT
TRBJ2-1,TRBD2,TRBV7-3,once,CASSQMGLADDEQFF,TGTGCCAGCAGCCAAATGGGACTAGCCGATGATGAGCAGTTCTTC
TRBJ2-7,NA,TRBV5-5,NA,CASSPPHQYEQYF,TGTGCCAGCAGCCCGCCACACCAATACGAGCAGTACTTC
TRBJ2-3,TRBD1,TRBV4-1,NA,CASSQPRDRLSYTQYF,TGCGCCAGCAGCCAGCCCCGGGACAGACTTTCATATACGCAGTATTTT
TRBJ2-7,TRBD2,TRBV27,once,CASRPGTSSEQYF,TGTGCCAGCAGACCCGGGACTAGCAGCGAGCAGTACTTC
TRBJ2-7,NA,TRBV27,NA,CASSPRFGHGRDHLYEQYF,TGTGCCAGCAGTCCTCGCTTCGGGCATGGACGGGACCATTTATACGAGCAGTACTTC
TRBJ1-4,NA,TRBV28,NA,CAGSPRANEKLFF,TGTGCCGGATCTCCCCGGGCTAATGAAAAACTGTTTTTT
TRBJ1-1,NA,TRBV9,NA,CASSVVLSGNTEAFF,TGTGCCAGCAGCGTAGTTTTGTCAGGGAACACTGAAGCTTTCTTT
TRBJ2-1,TRBD2,TRBV19,NA,CASSTSGTSGESSYNEQFF,TGTGCCAGTAGTACCTCGGGGACTAGCGGGGAAAGCTCCTACAATGAGCAGTTCTTC
TRBJ2-1,NA,TRBV19,NA,CASSIDLFNEQFF,TGTGCCAGTAGTATAGACCTATTCAATGAGCAGTTCTTC
TRBJ2-1,TRBD1,TRBV25-1,NA,CASSEPGTGPLNEQFF,TGTGCCAGCAGTGAACCCGGGACAGGCCCCCTTAATGAGCAGTTCTTC
TRBJ2-4,TRBD2,TRBV27,once,CASRPRGGRLRGAKNIQYF,TGTGCCAGCAGGCCCCGGGGGGGTAGACTGAGAGGAGCCAAAAACATTCAGTACTTC
TRBJ2-7,NA,TRBV30,NA,CAWSVGQRGRGSYEQYF,TGTGCCTGGAGTGTGGGACAGAGGGGGAGGGGATCCTACGAGCAGTACTTC
TRBJ2-7,NA,TRBV6-5,once,CASGRGHFGYEQYF,TGTGCCAGCGGCAGGGGCCATTTCGGCTACGAGCAGTACTTC
TRBJ2-3,NA,TRBV9,few,CASSPHGGSLRDTQYF,TGTGCCAGCAGCCCCCATGGGGGGAGTCTACGAGATACGCAGTATTTT
TRBJ2-2,NA,TRBV28,few,CASASPEASVGGELFF,TGTGCCAGCGCCTCCCCGGAGGCTAGCGTGGGCGGGGAGCTGTTTTTT
TRBJ2-5,NA,TRBV18,NA,CASSLEYAEETQYF,TGTGCCAGCTCTTTAGAGTATGCTGAAGAGACCCAGTACTTC
TRBJ2-2,NA,TRBV28,NA,CASSFRNKTDNTGELFF,TGTGCCAGCAGTTTTAGGAACAAGACAGACAACACCGGGGAGCTGTTTTTT
TRBJ2-7,TRBD2,TRBV7-9,NA,CASSLDLAGGRYEQYF,TGTGCCAGCAGCTTAGATTTAGCGGGAGGGCGTTACGAGCAGTACTTC
TRBJ1-2,NA,TRBV12-5,NA,CASGLVLLDKSLGYTF,TGTGCTAGTGGTTTGGTCCTCCTAGACAAGTCACTGGGCTACACCTTC
TRBJ2-2,TRBD1,TRBV7-9,NA,CASSLGPGTGGTGELFF,TGTGCCAGCAGCCTCGGGCCTGGGACAGGGGGCACCGGGGAGCTGTTTTTT
TRBJ2-4,NA,TRBV10-3,NA,CAISESGGVQDGNIQYF,TGTGCCATCAGTGAGTCCGGCGGGGTGCAAGACGGAAACATTCAGTACTTC
TRBJ1-1,TRBD1,TRBV14,once,CASSPSRVAGGDTEAFF,TGTGCCAGCAGCCCCAGCAGGGTGGCAGGGGGTGACACTGAAGCTTTCTTT
TRBJ1-4,TRBD1,TRBV10-3,NA,CAISDKDRSSNEKLFF,TGTGCCATCAGTGACAAGGACAGGAGTTCTAATGAAAAACTGTTTTTT
TRBJ1-4,NA,TRBV6-5,NA,CASSYSRGGANEKLFF,TGTGCCAGCAGTTACTCCCGTGGGGGGGCTAATGAAAAACTGTTTTTT
TRBJ2-7,TRBD2,TRBV4-3,NA,CASSQGLAGDEQYF,TGCGCCAGCAGCCAGGGACTAGCGGGAGATGAGCAGTACTTC
TRBJ2-1,NA,TRBV7-9,NA,CASSLEHGTYNEQFF,TGTGCCAGCAGCTTAGAACACGGGACTTACAATGAGCAGTTCTTC
TRBJ2-5,NA,TRBV4-1,NA,CASSQWAVAQLNETQYF,TGCGCCAGCAGCCAATGGGCTGTAGCCCAATTAAACGAGACCCAGTACTTC
TRBJ1-1,TRBD1,TRBV10-1,NA,CASSERTGDMNTEAFF,TGCGCCAGCAGTGAGAGGACAGGCGACATGAACACTGAAGCTTTCTTT
TRBJ1-2,TRBD1,TRBV5-1,NA,CASSSGQGSYGYTF,TGCGCCAGCAGCTCGGGACAGGGGAGCTATGGCTACACCTTC
TRBJ2-1,NA,TRBV7-9,few,CASSARLQFF,TGTGCCAGCAGCGCCCGGCTGCAGTTCTTC
TRBJ1-1,NA,TRBV25-1,NA,CASSERDGAVSKAFF,TGTGCCAGCAGTGAGAGGGACGGGGCAGTTTCGAAAGCTTTCTTT
TRBJ1-1,NA,TRBV4-1,NA,CASSQDRREAFF,TGCGCCAGCAGCCAAGATCGGCGTGAAGCTTTCTTT
TRBJ2-2,NA,TRBV29-1,NA,CSVDGVLTGELFF,TGCAGCGTTGACGGGGTGTTGACCGGGGAGCTGTTTTTT
TRBJ1-2,NA,TRBV29-1,NA,CSVDRGYTF,TGCAGCGTTGATCGGGGCTACACCTTC
TRBJ2-3,NA,TRBV5-6,NA,CASSPTGEVGYGTDTQYF,TGTGCCAGCAGCCCAACAGGGGAGGTGGGGTACGGCACAGATACGCAGTATTTT
TRBJ2-1,TRBD2,TRBV5-1,NA,CASSPGLAGAREQFF,TGCGCCAGCAGCCCGGGACTAGCGGGAGCGCGGGAGCAGTTCTTC
TRBJ2-1,NA,TRBV30,once,CAQTAGIGNEQFF,TGTGCCCAGACGGCGGGAATAGGGAATGAGCAGTTCTTC
TRBJ1-1,NA,TRBV27,NA,CASSLKTGTYYEAFF,TGTGCCAGCAGTTTAAAAACAGGGACCTACTATGAAGCTTTCTTT
TRBJ2-7,NA,TRBV2,NA,CASRDGHSYEQYF,TGTGCCAGTCGTGACGGTCACTCCTACGAGCAGTACTTC
TRBJ2-7,NA,TRBV14,NA,CASSQIAESYEQYF,TGTGCCAGCAGCCAAATAGCGGAGTCCTACGAGCAGTACTTC
TRBJ1-2,NA,TRBV19,NA,CASSIVGARYGYTF,TGTGCCAGTAGTATAGTAGGTGCGAGGTATGGCTACACCTTC
TRBJ2-7,TRBD2,TRBV7-9,NA,CASSSGTSSYEQYF,TGTGCCAGCAGCTCCGGGACTAGCAGTTACGAGCAGTACTTC
TRBJ1-2,NA,TRBV19,NA,CASSISPSSYGYTF,TGTGCCAGTAGTATTTCCCCCAGCTCCTATGGCTACACCTTC
TRBJ2-4,NA,TRBV2,NA,CASRGFWTPNIQYF,TGTGCCAGCAGGGGATTTTGGACTCCTAACATTCAGTACTTC